Given below is one T cell receptor (beta chain) in context. Its antigen is as yet unknown. This sample was taken from a study of T cell responses to AZD1222 COVID-19 vaccine. Across the study: Second-dose intervals near 4 or 12 weeks were combined. Study-wide results and caveats: Repertoire sampling happened only post peak T cell response. Clonal diversity may have been underestimated, and the donors were mostly white British, with more females than males. Within unmutated variant regions lay the reported targets of nearly half of spike-specific TCRs.

Libraries were prepared by immunoSEQ multiplex PCR; TCRdb keeps only in-frame clonotypes and omits some of them. The table includes roughly 130,000 clones, approximately 94% detected once. The CDR3 totals 15 residues. Looked up from germline, CDR1 is SGHTA and CDR2 is FQGTGA. The J segment lost 3 bases and the V segment lost 3 bases, leaving 1 base of the junction unmatched. This receptor was obtained from an adult in good health. The chain is built from TRBV7-3 and TRBJ2-7; the match to TRBD2 covers 14 bases. The source material was peripheral blood, sampled on day 0 of AZD1222 vaccination. CDR3 sequence (DNA): TGTGCCAGCAGCTTGGGACTAGCGGGAGACTACGAGCAGTACTTC. Its translation is CASSLGLAGDYEQYF.